A single sample is the source of the 30 T cell receptor beta chains below, sequenced in a study of blood T cell repertoires in COVID-19. The table came from immunoSEQ multiplex PCR; TCRdb's copy has only in-frame clones and leaves some out. The sample has just under 150,000 clones; 87% are singletons. What was sequenced was peripheral blood. Receptors were obtained from a woman aged 50 to 60 with acute or convalescent COVID-19.

This clone was seen just once. V usage is TRBV5-1 and J usage is TRBJ2-5, with D possibly TRBD2 on 5 matching bases. Trimming shortened V by 3 bases and J by 3 bases, and 12 bases separated the two germline ends. The length of the CDR3 is 14 residues. Looked up from germline, CDR1 is SGHRS and CDR2 is YFSETQ. This CDR3 reads CASSSLSEEETQYF. CDR3 DNA sequence: TGCGCCAGCAGCTCCCTTAGCGAGGAAGAGACCCAGTACTTC.

The chain couples TRBV9 to TRBJ2-3, with 10 bases matching TRBD2. V gave up 0 bases and J gave up 6 bases; unmatched junction bases: 7. Germline CDR1 is SGDLS and CDR2 is YYNGEE. The CDR3 totals 16 residues. CDR3 in amino acids: CASSVAASGSGDTQYF. In nucleotides, the CDR3 is TGTGCCAGCAGCGTAGCTGCTAGCGGGAGCGGTGATACGCAGTATTTT. The entire variable domain, with the rest obtained from reference TRBV9 and TRBJ2-3, is as follows: DSGVTQTPKHLITATGQRVTLRCSPRSGDLSVYWYQQSLDQGLQFLIQYYNGEERAKGNILERFSAQQFPDLHSELNLSSLELGDSALYFCASSVAASGSGDTQYFGPGTRLTVL.

The genes are TRBV3-1 (or the pseudogene TRBV3-2) and TRBJ1-1; possible D gene TRBD1, 5 bases. Per germline, CDR1 LGHDT and CDR2 YNNKEL (reference sequence). With 4 bases removed from V and 0 bases from J, the gap between germline ends came to 15 bases. There are 16 residues in the CDR3. CDR3 bases: TGTGCCAGCAGCCTTCGACAGCACACTATGAACACTGAAGCTTTCTTT. Its protein product is CASSLRQHTMNTEAFF.

This clone was detected a few times. The V gene is TRBV19, the J gene TRBJ2-7; tentatively, D is TRBD1 (6 bases). Germline V gives CDR1 LNHDA, CDR2 SQIVND (reference sequence). V lost 10 bases and J lost 2, with 15 bases in between. The length of the CDR3 is 13 residues. For the CDR3, the DNA is TGTGCCACTAGGCCGGGACAAACCTACGAGCAGTACTTC. Protein product: CATRPGQTYEQYF.

This chain joins TRBV18 and TRBJ2-7; possible D gene TRBD2, 6 bases. The germline V gene encodes CDR1 KGHSH and CDR2 LQKENI. The CDR3 loop spans 14 amino acids. The V end was cut by 3 bases, the J end by 0 bases, with 9 bases between. The CDR3 bases are TGTGCCAGCTCACCGGGGGACTCCTCCTACGAGCAGTACTTC. Protein sequence: CASSPGDSSYEQYF.

The chain carries TRBV5-1 and TRBJ1-4, with 10 positions matching TRBD1. CDR3 length equals 16 residues. Trimming cost V 4 bases and J 8 bases; bases outside gene matches: 11. Germline CDR1 SGHRS, CDR2 YFSETQ. Here the CDR3 DNA reads TGCGCCAGCAGCCCTGGGACAGGGGAAGTGTGGGAAAAACTGTTTTTT. Translation: CASSPGTGEVWEKLFF.

The chain couples TRBV3-1 (or the pseudogene TRBV3-2) to TRBJ1-3; TRBD1 matches at 7 bases. The CDR3 is 15 residues long. V lost 3 bases and J lost 1; bases outside the gene matches: 3. Germline CDR1 is LGHDT and CDR2 is YNNKEL (reference sequence). CDR3 sequence (DNA): TGTGCCAGCAGCCATATGACAGGGTCTGGAAACACCATATATTTT. This sequence encodes CASSHMTGSGNTIYF.

J is TRBJ1-3 and V is TRBV29-1; D remains unclear. CDR1 is SQVTM, CDR2 ANQGSEA, per germline. V was cut by 2 bases and J by 4 bases, with 6 bases left in between. The CDR3 is 12 amino acids. This chain's CDR3 is CSVESRGNTIYF. The CDR3 DNA is TGCAGCGTTGAAAGCAGGGGAAACACCATATATTTT.

This chain joins TRBV2 and TRBJ1-2; 8 bases are shared with TRBD1. The length of the CDR3 is 18 residues. V shed 0 bases, J shed 4 bases, and the junction held 13 bases outside the gene matches. Germline V gene sequence: CDR1 SNHLY, CDR2 FYNNEI. CDR3 nucleotides: TGTGCCAGCAGTGAAGCGCTTCAGGGGGCAAGTGATTCCTATGGCTACACCTTC. This sequence encodes CASSEALQGASDSYGYTF.

The chain links TRBV6-5 to TRBJ1-2; TRBD1 matches 7 bases. CDR1 is MNHEY, CDR2 SVGAGI, per germline. V was pared by 7 bases and J by 4 bases, with 12 bases of the junction left unmatched. This CDR3 has 15 amino acids. CDR3 amino acids: CASIHAQGGVYGYTF. CDR3 sequence (DNA): TGTGCCAGCATCCACGCGCAGGGGGGAGTCTATGGCTACACCTTC.

In nucleotides, the CDR3 is TGTGCCAGCAGCCAAGACAGGGGCACAGATACGCAGTATTTT. Protein sequence: CASSQDRGTDTQYF. The chain carries TRBV7-9 and TRBJ2-3; TRBD1 matches at 7 bases. Trimming took 5 bases from V and 1 from J; bases not matched to a gene: 3. The CDR3 runs 14 residues. The germline V gene encodes CDR1 SEHNR and CDR2 FQNEAQ (reference sequence).

The J gene is TRBJ1-1, the V gene TRBV2; 8 bases are a match to TRBD1. Unmatched junction bases numbered 7, after V lost 1 base and J lost 6 bases. The CDR3 length is 15 residues. The germline CDR1 and CDR2 sequences are SNHLY and FYNNEI. The CDR3 DNA sequence: TGTGCCAGCAGTGAAGAGACAGGGGTTAATTCTGAAGCTTTCTTT. It codes for CASSEETGVNSEAFF.

The chain joins TRBV29-1 to TRBJ1-2, with D possibly being TRBD1 (6 bases). V was trimmed by 1 base and J by 5 bases, leaving 8 bases between them. The CDR3 contains 12 residues. The germline gives CDR1 SQVTM, CDR2 ANQGSEA. CDR3 region: CSVEAQGYGYTF. Here the CDR3 DNA reads TGCAGCGTTGAAGCACAGGGTTATGGCTACACCTTC. Complete variable domain (other parts from reference TRBV29-1 and TRBJ1-2): SAVISQKPSRDICQRGTSLTIQCQVDSQVTMMFWYRQQPGQSLTLIATANQGSEATYESGFVIDKFPISRPNLTFSTLTVSNMSPEDSSIYLCSVEAQGYGYTFGSGTRLTVV.

This clone was detected only once. The rearrangement links TRBV27 to TRBJ2-5, with D maybe TRBD2 (6 bases). Trimming took 7 bases from V and 5 from J, leaving 20 bases between them. The CDR3 totals 15 residues. From germline, CDR1 is MNHEY and CDR2 SMNVEV (reference sequence). CDR3: CASTEVGSGRETQYF. DNA of the CDR3: TGTGCCAGCACCGAGGTTGGGTCGGGGAGGGAGACCCAGTACTTC.

This clone was detected only once. The chain links TRBV6-4 to TRBJ1-1, with a tentative D call TRBD1 (6 bases). The germline CDR1 and CDR2 sequences are MRHNA and SNTAGT. With 0 bases removed from V and 3 bases from J, the gap between germline ends came to 11 bases. The CDR3 consists of 15 residues. CDR3 sequence reads: CASSDSRGGDTEAFF. CDR3 sequence (DNA): TGTGCCAGCAGTGACTCGAGAGGGGGGGACACTGAAGCTTTCTTT.

The rearrangement joins TRBV11-2 to TRBJ2-3, with 14 bases matching TRBD2. The CDR3 spans 17 residues. The junction had 8 bases not matched to a gene; V was cut back by 5 bases and J by 4 bases. From germline, CDR1 is SGHAT and CDR2 FQNNGV. The CDR3 DNA sequence: TGTGCCAGCAGCCCTGGGACTAGCGGGGGAGGATCAGATACGCAGTATTTT. It translates to CASSPGTSGGGSDTQYF.

The rearrangement joins TRBV19 to TRBJ1-2, with unresolved D. Per germline, CDR1 LNHDA and CDR2 SQIVND (reference sequence). The CDR3 extends over 13 amino acids. Between the trimmed V and J ends, which lost 3 bases and 8 bases, there was a span of 13 bases. CDR3 loop: CASSITRAGGYTF. The CDR3 bases are TGTGCCAGTAGTATCACGAGGGCTGGGGGCTACACCTTC.

The J gene is TRBJ2-5, the V gene TRBV11-3; 8 nucleotides agree with TRBD2. CDR1 and CDR2 (germline): SGHNT, YENEEA. The CDR3 sequence is 16 residues long. V lost 5 bases to trimming and J lost 3 bases; unmatched junction nucleotides: 11. The CDR3 sequence: CASSQSGSPREETQYF. Here the CDR3 DNA reads TGTGCCAGCAGCCAGAGCGGGAGCCCTCGGGAAGAGACCCAGTACTTC.

The CDR3 protein is CASSQDPSGDTGELFF. The CDR3 DNA follows: TGTGCCAGCAGCCAAGACCCATCAGGTGACACCGGGGAGCTGTTTTTT. The J gene is TRBJ2-2, the V gene TRBV4-2; D unresolved. Trimming left V 0 bases short and J 3 bases short, with 11 bases between. CDR1 is LGHNA and CDR2 is YNFKEQ in the germline V gene. This CDR3 contains 16 residues.

The V gene is TRBV6-5, the J gene TRBJ2-1, with TRBD1 matching over 7 bases. Germline values: CDR1 MNHEY, CDR2 SVGAGI. V was clipped by 5 bases and J by 0 bases; unmatched bases: 4. The CDR3 is made up of 15 amino acids. This CDR3 is CASSQGDSSYNEQFF. The CDR3 bases are TGTGCCAGCAGTCAGGGGGATAGCTCCTACAATGAGCAGTTCTTC.

V is TRBV7-2 and J is TRBJ2-4; 9 bases are shared with TRBD2. The CDR3 sequence is 18 residues long. The V and J ends lost 0 bases and 5 bases, in that order; junction bases with no gene match: 11. Germline V gives CDR1 SGHTA, CDR2 FQGNSA. CDR3 nucleotide sequence: TGTGCCAGCAGCTTAGCGGGTAGCGGGAGTCCGAGAGAAAACATTCAGTACTTC. Amino acids: CASSLAGSGSPRENIQYF.

This rearrangement joins TRBV7-8 to TRBJ2-7, with D possibly matching TRBD2 (6 bases). This CDR3 has 13 residues. Germline V gene lookup returns CDR1 SGHVS and CDR2 FQNEAQ. CDR3 sequence reads: CATGSGELYEQYF. As DNA, the CDR3 is TGTGCTACGGGGTCGGGGGAACTCTACGAGCAGTACTTC. Looking up the rest from reference TRBV7-8 and TRBJ2-7 gives the full variable domain: GAGVSQSPRYKVAKRGQDVALRCDPISGHVSLFWYQQALGQGPEFLTYFQNEAQLDKSGLPSDRFFAERPEGSVSTLKIQRTQQEDSAVYLCATGSGELYEQYFGPGTRLTVT.

The J gene is TRBJ2-1, the V gene TRBV7-3, with TRBD2 matching 7 bases. J gave up 1 base and V 3 bases, and 3 bases lay outside the gene matches. The length of the CDR3 is 15 residues. Germline values: CDR1 SGHTA, CDR2 FQGTGA. CDR3 residues: CASSLGGASYNEQFF. For the CDR3, the DNA is TGTGCCAGCAGCTTGGGAGGGGCGTCCTACAATGAGCAGTTCTTC.

The chain couples TRBV6-5 to TRBJ1-2; D is ambiguous. Germline loops: CDR1 MNHEY, CDR2 SVGAGI. The CDR3 spans 13 residues. V lost 1 base and J lost 5, with 8 bases in between. CDR3 amino acids: CASSYLGDYGYTF. The DNA of the CDR3 is TGTGCCAGCAGTTACTTGGGAGATTATGGCTACACCTTC.

The chain recombines TRBV10-3 with TRBJ2-7; TRBD2 agrees at 12 bases. The CDR3 totals 14 residues. After removal of 6 bases from V and 7 bases from J, the junction contained 7 bases not matched to a gene. Germline values: CDR1 ENHRY, CDR2 SYGVKD. The CDR3 bases are TGTGCCATCAGGCCTAGCGGGAGGGCCGGGGAGCAGTACTTC. The encoded protein is CAIRPSGRAGEQYF.

The genes are TRBV10-3 and TRBJ2-2, with 8 bases fitting TRBD1. V shed 7 bases, J shed 1 base, and the junction held 5 bases outside the gene matches. Germline V CDR1 and CDR2: ENHRY, SYGVKD. The CDR3 runs 15 residues. CDR3 region: CAITDRGQNTGELFF. CDR3 in DNA: TGTGCCATCACCGACAGGGGACAGAACACCGGGGAGCTGTTTTTT.

V and J are TRBV10-1 and TRBJ2-1, with TRBD2 matching 8 bases. Trimming removed 3 bases from V and 7 bases from J; junction bases left unmatched: 8. In germline, CDR1 is WNHNN, CDR2 SYGVQD (reference sequence). This CDR3 contains 15 residues. The CDR3: CASSEGTSKVNEQFF. The CDR3 nucleotides read TGCGCCAGCAGTGAAGGGACTAGTAAAGTGAATGAGCAGTTCTTC.

The V and J genes are TRBV13 and TRBJ1-5; TRBD1 matches 7 bases. The V segment lost 0 bases and the J segment 3 bases; nucleotides outside the gene matches: 2. Germline V gives CDR1 PRHDT, CDR2 FYEKMQ (reference sequence). This CDR3 is built from 15 residues. The DNA of the CDR3 is TGTGCCAGCAGCTTAGGGGGGACAGTCAATCAGCCCCAGCATTTT. Protein sequence: CASSLGGTVNQPQHF.

The chain recombines TRBV9 with TRBJ2-5; 9 bases are a match to TRBD2. This CDR3 region has 15 residues. V gave up 0 bases and J gave up 4 bases; unmatched junction bases: 4. Germline V gene sequence: CDR1 SGDLS, CDR2 YYNGEE. Here the CDR3 reads CASSVGTAGGETQYF. The CDR3 nucleotides read TGTGCCAGCAGCGTAGGAACAGCGGGAGGAGAGACCCAGTACTTC. The complete variable domain, with remaining parts taken from reference TRBV9 and TRBJ2-5, reads DSGVTQTPKHLITATGQRVTLRCSPRSGDLSVYWYQQSLDQGLQFLIQYYNGEERAKGNILERFSAQQFPDLHSELNLSSLELGDSALYFCASSVGTAGGETQYFGPGTRLLVL.

The chain employs TRBV19 and TRBJ2-1; D is possibly TRBD2 (6 bases). V lost 7 bases and J 0 bases, leaving 10 bases between the germline ends. The germline V gene encodes CDR1 LNHDA and CDR2 SQIVND (reference sequence). The CDR3 extends over 14 amino acids. CDR3 nucleotide sequence: TGTGCCAGTACAGGCGGGGCCTCCTACAATGAGCAGTTCTTC. This encodes CASTGGASYNEQFF. The full variable domain, completed using reference TRBV19 and TRBJ2-1, is DGGITQSPKYLFRKEGQNVTLSCEQNLNHDAMYWYRQDPGQGLRLIYYSQIVNDFQKGDIAEGYSVSREKKESFPLTVTSAQKNPTAFYLCASTGGASYNEQFFGPGTRLTVL.